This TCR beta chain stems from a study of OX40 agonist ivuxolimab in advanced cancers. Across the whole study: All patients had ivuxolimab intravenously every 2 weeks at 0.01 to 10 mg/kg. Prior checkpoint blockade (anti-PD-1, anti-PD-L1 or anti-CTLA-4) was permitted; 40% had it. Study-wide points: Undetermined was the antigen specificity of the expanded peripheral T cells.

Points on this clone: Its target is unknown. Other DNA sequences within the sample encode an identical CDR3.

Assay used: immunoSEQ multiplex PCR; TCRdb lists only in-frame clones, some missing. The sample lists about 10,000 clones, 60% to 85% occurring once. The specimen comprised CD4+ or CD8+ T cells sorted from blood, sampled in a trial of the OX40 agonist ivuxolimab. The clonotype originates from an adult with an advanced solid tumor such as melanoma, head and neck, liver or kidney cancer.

The CDR3 sequence is CSVEGTGAYNEQFF. CDR3 sequence (DNA): TGCAGCGTTGAAGGGACAGGGGCCTACAATGAGCAGTTCTTC. This chain uses TRBV29-1 with TRBJ2-1; TRBD1 matches at 9 bases. The CDR3 totals 14 residues. The germline CDR1 and CDR2 sequences are SQVTM and ANQGSEA. Trimming removed 1 base from V and 2 bases from J; junction bases left unmatched: 0.